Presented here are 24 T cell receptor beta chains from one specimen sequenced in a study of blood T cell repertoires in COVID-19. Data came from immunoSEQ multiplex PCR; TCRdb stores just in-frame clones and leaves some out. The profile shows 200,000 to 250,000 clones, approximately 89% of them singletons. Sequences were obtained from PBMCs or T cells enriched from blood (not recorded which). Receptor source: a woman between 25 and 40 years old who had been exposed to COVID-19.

The CDR3, as DNA: TGTGCCAGTAGTCCAAGGGTAGCGGGAGTTAATTCCTACGAGCAGTACTTC. This sequence encodes CASSPRVAGVNSYEQYF. V gene TRBV19 combines with J gene TRBJ2-7; TRBD2 aligns across 9 bases. The CDR3 is 17 amino acids. CDR1 and CDR2 (germline): LNHDA, SQIVND (reference sequence). Losses at the gene ends were 5 bases for V and 1 base for J; bases not matched to a gene: 12.

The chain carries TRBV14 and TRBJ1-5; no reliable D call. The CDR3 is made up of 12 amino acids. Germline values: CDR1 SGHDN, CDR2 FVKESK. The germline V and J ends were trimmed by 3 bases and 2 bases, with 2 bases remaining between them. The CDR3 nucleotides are TGTGCCAGCAGCCACTGCAATCAGCCCCAGCATTTT. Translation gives CASSHCNQPQHF.

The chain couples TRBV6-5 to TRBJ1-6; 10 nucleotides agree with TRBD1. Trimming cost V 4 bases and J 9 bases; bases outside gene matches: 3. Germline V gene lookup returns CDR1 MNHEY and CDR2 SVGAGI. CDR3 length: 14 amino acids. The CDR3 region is CASSSWTGGSPLHF. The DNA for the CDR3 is TGTGCCAGCAGTTCTTGGACAGGGGGTTCACCCCTCCACTTT.

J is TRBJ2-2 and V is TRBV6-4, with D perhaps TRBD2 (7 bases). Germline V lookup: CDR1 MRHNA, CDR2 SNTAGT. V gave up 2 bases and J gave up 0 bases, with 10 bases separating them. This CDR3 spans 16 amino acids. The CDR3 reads CASSDGGGANTGELFF. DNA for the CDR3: TGTGCCAGCAGTGACGGGGGGGGCGCGAACACCGGGGAGCTGTTTTTT.

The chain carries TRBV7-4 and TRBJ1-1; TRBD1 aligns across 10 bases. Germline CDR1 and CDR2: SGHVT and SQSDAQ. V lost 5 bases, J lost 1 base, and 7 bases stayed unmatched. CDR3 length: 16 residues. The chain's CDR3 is CASSPRTGGANTEAFF. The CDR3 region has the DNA TGTGCCAGCAGCCCTCGGACAGGGGGAGCGAACACTGAAGCTTTCTTT.

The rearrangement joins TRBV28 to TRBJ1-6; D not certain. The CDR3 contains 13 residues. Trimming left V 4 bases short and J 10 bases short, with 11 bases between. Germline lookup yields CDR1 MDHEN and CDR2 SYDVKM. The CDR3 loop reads CASSSVAGSPLHF. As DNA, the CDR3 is TGTGCCAGCAGTTCTGTAGCGGGGTCACCCCTCCACTTT.

This CDR3 is CASSLGGRRTDTQYF. The CDR3 DNA is TGCGCCAGCAGCTTGGGCGGCCGACGCACAGATACGCAGTATTTT. This chain links TRBV5-1 with TRBJ2-3; D unresolved. Germline CDR1 is SGHRS and CDR2 is YFSETQ. The CDR3 runs 15 residues. V dropped 0 bases and J dropped 1 base, with 9 bases sitting between them.

This CDR3 is CASSRGTGIMYEQYF. The CDR3 nucleotides read TGTGCCAGCAGCCGAGGGACAGGGATAATGTACGAGCAGTACTTC. V gene TRBV5-5 combines with J gene TRBJ2-7; 9 bases are shared with TRBD1. The J segment lost 4 bases and the V segment lost 4 bases, leaving 9 bases of the junction unmatched. In germline, CDR1 is SGHKS, CDR2 YYEKEE (reference sequence). CDR3 length equals 15 residues.

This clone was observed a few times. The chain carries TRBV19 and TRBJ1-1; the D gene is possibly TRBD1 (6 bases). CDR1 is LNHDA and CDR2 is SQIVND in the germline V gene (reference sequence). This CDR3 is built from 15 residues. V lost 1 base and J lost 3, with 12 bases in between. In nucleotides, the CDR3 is TGTGCCAGTAGTATAGTAGGCGGGGGCGACACTGAAGCTTTCTTT. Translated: CASSIVGGGDTEAFF.

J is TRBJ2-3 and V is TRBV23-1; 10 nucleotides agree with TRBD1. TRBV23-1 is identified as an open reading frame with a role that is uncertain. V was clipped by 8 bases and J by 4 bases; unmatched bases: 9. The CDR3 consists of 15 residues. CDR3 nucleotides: TGCGCCAGCTGGCCCGGGACAGGGGTTCCAGATACGCAGTATTTT. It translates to CASWPGTGVPDTQYF.

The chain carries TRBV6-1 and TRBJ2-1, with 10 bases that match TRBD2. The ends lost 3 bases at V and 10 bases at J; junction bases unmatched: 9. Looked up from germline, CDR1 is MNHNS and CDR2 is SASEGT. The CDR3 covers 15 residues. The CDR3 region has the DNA TGTGCCAGCAGTGAGTTGGCTAGCGGGAGAGGGGAGCAGTTCTTC. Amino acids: CASSELASGRGEQFF.

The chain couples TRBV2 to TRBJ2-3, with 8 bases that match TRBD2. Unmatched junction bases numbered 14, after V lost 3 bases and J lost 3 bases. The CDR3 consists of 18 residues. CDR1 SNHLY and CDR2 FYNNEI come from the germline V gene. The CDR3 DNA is TGTGCCAGCAGTGATTTTAGGAGGCTAGCGGGTATAACAGATACGCAGTATTTT. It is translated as CASSDFRRLAGITDTQYF.

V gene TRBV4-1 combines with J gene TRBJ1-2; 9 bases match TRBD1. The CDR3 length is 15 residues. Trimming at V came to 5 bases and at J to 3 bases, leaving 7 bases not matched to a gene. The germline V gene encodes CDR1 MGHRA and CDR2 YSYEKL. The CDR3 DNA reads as TGCGCCAGCAGCTACCCGGGACAGGGTGACTATGGCTACACCTTC. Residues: CASSYPGQGDYGYTF.

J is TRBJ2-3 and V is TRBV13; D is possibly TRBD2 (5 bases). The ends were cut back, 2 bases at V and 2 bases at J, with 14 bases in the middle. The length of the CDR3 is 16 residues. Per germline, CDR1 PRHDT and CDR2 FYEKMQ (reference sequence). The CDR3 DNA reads TGTGCCAGCAGCTTACGGGCCGGACGGGACACAGATACGCAGTATTTT. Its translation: CASSLRAGRDTDTQYF.

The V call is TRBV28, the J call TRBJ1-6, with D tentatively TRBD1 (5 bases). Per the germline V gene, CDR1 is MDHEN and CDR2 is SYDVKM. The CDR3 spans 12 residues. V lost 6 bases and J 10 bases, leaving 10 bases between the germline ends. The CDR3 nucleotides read TGTGCCAGCAGCATCAAGGGGTCACCCCTCCACTTT. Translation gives CASSIKGSPLHF.

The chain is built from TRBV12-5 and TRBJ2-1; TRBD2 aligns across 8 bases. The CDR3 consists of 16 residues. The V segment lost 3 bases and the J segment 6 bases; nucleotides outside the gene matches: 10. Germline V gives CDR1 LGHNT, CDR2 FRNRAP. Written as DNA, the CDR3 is TGTGCTAGTGGTTTTAGCGGGACTTCTGTGCGCAATGAGCAGTTCTTC. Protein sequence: CASGFSGTSVRNEQFF.

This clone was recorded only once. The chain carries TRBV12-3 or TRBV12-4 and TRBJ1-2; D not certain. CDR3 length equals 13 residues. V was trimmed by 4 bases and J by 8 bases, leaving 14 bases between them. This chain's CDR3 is CASSYGPSGGYTF. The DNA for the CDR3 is TGTGCCAGCAGTTACGGTCCTTCGGGGGGCTACACCTTC.

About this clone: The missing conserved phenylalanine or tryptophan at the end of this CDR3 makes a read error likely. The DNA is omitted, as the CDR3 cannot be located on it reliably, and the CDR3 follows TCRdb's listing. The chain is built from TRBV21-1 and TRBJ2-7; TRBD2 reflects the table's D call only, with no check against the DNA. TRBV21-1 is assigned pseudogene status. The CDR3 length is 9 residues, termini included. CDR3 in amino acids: CASSSHCLN.

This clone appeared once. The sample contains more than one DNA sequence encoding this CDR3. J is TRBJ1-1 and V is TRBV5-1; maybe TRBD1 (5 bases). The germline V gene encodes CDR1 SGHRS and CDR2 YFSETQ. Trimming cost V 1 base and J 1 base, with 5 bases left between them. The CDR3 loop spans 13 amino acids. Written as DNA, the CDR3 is TGCGCCAGCAGCTTGAGGGGGAACACTGAAGCTTTCTTT. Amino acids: CASSLRGNTEAFF.

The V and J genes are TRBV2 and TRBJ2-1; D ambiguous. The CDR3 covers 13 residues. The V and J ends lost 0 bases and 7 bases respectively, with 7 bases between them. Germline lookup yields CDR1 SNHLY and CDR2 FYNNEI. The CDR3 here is CASSEARRNEQFF. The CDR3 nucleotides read TGTGCCAGCAGTGAAGCTAGGCGGAATGAGCAGTTCTTC.

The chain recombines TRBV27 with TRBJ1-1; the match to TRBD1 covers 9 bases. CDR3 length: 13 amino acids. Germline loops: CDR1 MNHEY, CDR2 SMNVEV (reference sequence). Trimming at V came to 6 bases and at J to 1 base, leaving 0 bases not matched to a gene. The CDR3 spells CASRGQGNTEAFF. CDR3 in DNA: TGTGCCAGCAGGGGACAGGGGAACACTGAAGCTTTCTTT.

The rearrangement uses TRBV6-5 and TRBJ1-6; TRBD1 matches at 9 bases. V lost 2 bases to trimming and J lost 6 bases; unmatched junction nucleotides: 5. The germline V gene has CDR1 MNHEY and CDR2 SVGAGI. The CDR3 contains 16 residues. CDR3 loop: CASSYNGQGPNSPLHF. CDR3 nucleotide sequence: TGTGCCAGCAGTTACAATGGACAGGGGCCTAATTCACCCCTCCACTTT.

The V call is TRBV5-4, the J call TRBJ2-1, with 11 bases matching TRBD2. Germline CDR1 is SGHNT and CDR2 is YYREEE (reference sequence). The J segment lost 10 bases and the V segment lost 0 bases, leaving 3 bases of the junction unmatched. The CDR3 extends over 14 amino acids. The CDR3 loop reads CASSLVTSGREQFF. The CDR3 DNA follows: TGTGCCAGCAGCTTGGTCACTAGCGGGAGAGAGCAGTTCTTC.

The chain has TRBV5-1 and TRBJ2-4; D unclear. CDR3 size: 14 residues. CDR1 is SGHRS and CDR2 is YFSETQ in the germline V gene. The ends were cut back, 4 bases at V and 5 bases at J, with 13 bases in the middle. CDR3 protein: CASSTTPTENIQYF. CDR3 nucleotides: TGCGCCAGCAGCACCACGCCTACGGAAAACATTCAGTACTTC.